This entry concerns a single T cell receptor beta chain. These data come from a study of T cells in Graves' hyperthyroidism and ophthalmopathy. CDR3 size: 15 residues. Germline CDR1 reads DFQATT; CDR2 reads SNEGSKA (reference sequence). Trimming removed 5 bases from V and 0 bases from J, with 14 bases in between. TCR beta CDR3 region amplification was performed from RNA transcripts. The primer set for the first-round RT-PCR of the TCR CDR3 was HTBI. A single record per CDR3 protein comes from TCRdb applying MiXCR to the multiplex PCR reads. The sample shows 650,000 to 750,000 distinct CDR3 sequences, about 14% of them seen only once.

The rearrangement uses TRBV20-1 and TRBJ2-4; D may match TRBD1 or TRBD2 (7 bases each). This clonotype originated in a young woman with Graves' hyperthyroidism. Sequencing used blood. The CDR3 loop reads CSAQGGALAKNIQYF. The CDR3 DNA follows: TGCAGTGCTCAGGGGGGGGCTCTAGCCAAAAACATTCAGTACTTC.